This TCR beta chain stems from a study of T-cell reconstitution after alpha-beta-depleted transplantation in children. This CDR3 has 15 amino acids. CDR1 KGHSH and CDR2 LQKENI come from the germline V gene. The trim removed 4 bases at V and 10 bases at J, leaving 7 bases unmatched. A library of TCRbeta sequences, prepared with unique molecular identifiers, was generated. MiXCR, run by TCRdb on the PCR reads, gives a single entry per CDR3 protein. The data contain about 210,000 distinct CDR3 sequences, about a sixth of them singletons. This chain connects TRBV18 to TRBJ1-6; TRBD1 matches 10 bases. The sample consisted of PBMCs, mostly from graft donor cells, taken 360 days after TCRalphabeta/CD19-depleted stem cell transplant. This TCR came from a male patient aged 2 to 10 who had a stem cell transplant for acute lymphoblastic leukemia, so the T cells may come from the graft donor. The CDR3 sequence: CASSQGQGLESPLHF. The CDR3 DNA sequence: TGTGCCAGCTCACAGGGACAGGGGTTGGAATCACCCCTCCACTTT.